The next 6 T cell receptor beta chains were all read from a single sample in a study of early stage breast cancer tumors. The data were produced by immunoSEQ multiplex PCR, yet TCRdb's version contains in-frame clones alone and is incomplete. Of 13,000 to 15,000 clones in the sample, roughly 84% were seen once. Sequenced: normal breast tissue next to the tumor. These receptors all come from a person aged 30-39 years with breast cancer.

The V call is TRBV18, the J call TRBJ2-7; 9 bases are shared with TRBD1. CDR1 KGHSH and CDR2 LQKENI come from the germline V gene. The CDR3 is 15 amino acids. Unmatched junction bases numbered 9, after V lost 3 bases and J lost 6 bases. In DNA form, the CDR3 reads TGTGCCAGCTCACCGAACAGGGGGCGCGCGGTCGAGCAGTACTTC. It yields the protein CASSPNRGRAVEQYF.

This chain links TRBV5-1 with TRBJ1-1; D not certain. The V gene's germline CDR1 is SGHRS and CDR2 YFSETQ. The CDR3 is 15 residues long. Deletions cut 2 bases from V and 5 bases from J, with 16 bases between. The CDR3 DNA reads as TGCGCCAGCAGCTTAGTGGGATCCTATGGGACTGAAGCTTTCTTT. This encodes CASSLVGSYGTEAFF.

The chain employs TRBV19 and TRBJ2-3, with TRBD2 matching over 9 bases. Per germline, CDR1 LNHDA and CDR2 SQIVND (reference sequence). This CDR3 is built from 15 residues. The trim removed 1 base at V and 3 bases at J, leaving 2 bases unmatched. The CDR3, as DNA: TGTGCCAGTAGTATAGGACTAGCGGTAACAGATACGCAGTATTTT. The encoded protein is CASSIGLAVTDTQYF.

This clone was counted once. The gene calls are TRBV6-1 and TRBJ2-7; 15 positions match TRBD2. The CDR3 length is 15 residues. In germline, CDR1 is MNHNS, CDR2 SASEGT. With 6 bases clipped from V and 3 bases from J, the junction kept 3 bases outside the gene matches. The CDR3 coding sequence is TGTGCCAGCAGGGGGGGACTAGCGGGGGGCTACGAGCAGTACTTC. Its protein product is CASRGGLAGGYEQYF.

This clone appeared a few times. J is TRBJ2-7 and V is TRBV7-2, with 8 positions matching TRBD1. The germline V gene has CDR1 SGHTA and CDR2 FQGNSA. Germline trimming cut 6 bases from V and 0 bases from J; bases unmatched to any gene: 7. This CDR3 region has 15 residues. The DNA of the CDR3 is TGTGCCAGCAGACCCCGACAGGGGAGCTCCTACGAGCAGTACTTC. As protein: CASRPRQGSSYEQYF. The whole variable domain, remainder taken from reference TRBV7-2 and TRBJ2-7, is GAGVSQSPSNKVTEKGKDVELRCDPISGHTALYWYRQSLGQGLEFLIYFQGNSAPDKSGLPSDRFSAERTGGSVSTLTIQRTQQEDSAVYLCASRPRQGSSYEQYFGPGTRLTVT.

CDR3 DNA sequence: TGCGCCAGCAGCGCGGGACAGGGGGAATCGTACGAGCAGTACTTC. This gives the protein CASSAGQGESYEQYF. The rearrangement links TRBV5-1 to TRBJ2-7, with 11 bases fitting TRBD1. Germline V gene data show CDR1 as SGHRS and CDR2 as YFSETQ. This CDR3 is built from 15 residues. J gave up 4 bases and V 4 bases, and 7 bases lay outside the gene matches.